This TCR beta chain was observed in a study of blood T cell repertoires in COVID-19. In the original workflow: How many nucleated cells were present was estimated from reference gene primer amplification. Measured with immunoSEQ multiplex PCR; TCRdb has only the in-frame clones, and not every one. V, J and clone size are taken as reported in that table, and D and trimming were inferred from the DNA itself. There are about 350,000 clones in the sample; 88% occur only once, and 0.95% to 1.1% lies in the top ten. The source is a woman aged 25 to 39 who had been exposed to COVID-19. Sequencing was carried out using PBMCs or T cells enriched from blood (not recorded which).

The DNA of the CDR3 is TGTGCCAGCAGCTTAGTACTAGCGGGAGGGAGGACAGATACGCAGTATTTT. Protein: CASSLVLAGGRTDTQYF. The chain carries TRBV11-3 and TRBJ2-3; 13 bases align to TRBD2. CDR1 is SGHNT and CDR2 is YENEEA in the germline V gene. CDR3 length: 17 amino acids. After removal of 1 base from V and 3 bases from J, the junction contained 4 bases not matched to a gene.